These 8 T cell receptor beta chains came from one sample sequenced in a study of blood T cell repertoires in COVID-19. Sequenced by immunoSEQ multiplex PCR; TCRdb stores in-frame clones only, minus some. The sample contains more than 300,000 clones, roughly 86% of which appear only once. The sample consisted of peripheral blood. These receptors all come from a woman aged 25 to 45 with COVID-19, enrolled during active disease.

This rearrangement joins TRBV29-1 to TRBJ1-1, with TRBD1 matching 9 bases. Germline loops: CDR1 SQVTM, CDR2 ANQGSEA. Trimming at V came to 7 bases and at J to 4 bases, leaving 4 bases not matched to a gene. The CDR3 totals 12 residues. CDR3 protein: CSGRTGVTEAFF. CDR3 in DNA: TGCAGCGGTAGGACAGGGGTCACTGAAGCTTTCTTT.

The V and J genes are TRBV18 and TRBJ2-1, with TRBD2 identical over 7 bases. The V and J ends lost 2 bases and 8 bases, in that order; junction bases with no gene match: 3. Germline V CDR1 and CDR2: KGHSH, LQKENI. The CDR3 spans 13 residues. In DNA form, the CDR3 reads TGTGCCAGCTCACCAGGGACTACCGATGAGCAGTTCTTC. It yields the protein CASSPGTTDEQFF.

The J gene is TRBJ1-4, the V gene TRBV6-5; TRBD1 aligns across 7 bases. V lost 6 bases and J lost 7; bases outside the gene matches: 8. CDR1 and CDR2 from the germline V gene are MNHEY and SVGAGI. This CDR3 is built from 14 residues. CDR3 in amino acids: CASRLTGLAEKLFF. The DNA for the CDR3 is TGTGCCAGCAGACTGACAGGGCTTGCTGAAAAACTGTTTTTT.

This sequence joins TRBV15 and TRBJ1-4, with a possible D match to TRBD1 (5 bases). The germline V gene has CDR1 LNHNV and CDR2 YYDKDF (reference sequence). This CDR3 comprises 13 residues. Trimming shortened V by 8 bases and J by 10 bases, and 17 bases separated the two germline ends. The CDR3 region has the DNA TGTGCCACCGGGGAGGGACCCCGCGGAAAACTGTTTTTT. It yields the protein CATGEGPRGKLFF.

This chain connects TRBV3-1 (or the pseudogene TRBV3-2) to TRBJ2-2, with D unclear. The CDR3 runs 13 residues. Germline-derived CDR1 and CDR2 are LGHDT and YNNKEL (reference sequence). Trimming took off 8 bases at V and 0 bases at J, with 7 bases between the two ends. Here the CDR3 reads CASRRTNTGELFF. As DNA, the CDR3 is TGTGCCAGCCGGCGGACGAACACCGGGGAGCTGTTTTTT.

This rearrangement joins TRBV10-3 to TRBJ2-3, with 8 bases that match TRBD2. Per germline, CDR1 ENHRY and CDR2 SYGVKD. This CDR3 has 16 residues. The V gene end was trimmed by 6 bases and the J gene end by 0 bases; junction bases not matched to a gene: 8. The CDR3 coding sequence is TGTGCCATCAGCCTGGGACTAGTCTCTAGCACAGATACGCAGTATTTT. Translating gives CAISLGLVSSTDTQYF.

Only one count was recorded for this clone. V is TRBV4-2 and J is TRBJ1-4; no firm D call. V was trimmed by 0 bases and J by 8 bases, leaving 16 bases between them. The V gene's germline CDR1 is LGHNA and CDR2 YNFKEQ. This CDR3 has 16 amino acids. For the CDR3, the DNA is TGTGCCAGCAGCCAAGATATGGGAGGAGTCCTCGAAAAACTGTTTTTT. Translated, it gives CASSQDMGGVLEKLFF.

This clone appeared a single time. This chain links TRBV5-1 with TRBJ2-1; 8 positions agree with TRBD2. The CDR3 contains 14 residues. The V segment lost 4 bases and the J segment 10 bases; nucleotides outside the gene matches: 10. CDR1 and CDR2 (germline): SGHRS, YFSETQ. The CDR3 nucleotides are TGCGCCAGCAGCATTTCGAGCGGGGGCGGGGAGCAGTTCTTC. Residues: CASSISSGGGEQFF.